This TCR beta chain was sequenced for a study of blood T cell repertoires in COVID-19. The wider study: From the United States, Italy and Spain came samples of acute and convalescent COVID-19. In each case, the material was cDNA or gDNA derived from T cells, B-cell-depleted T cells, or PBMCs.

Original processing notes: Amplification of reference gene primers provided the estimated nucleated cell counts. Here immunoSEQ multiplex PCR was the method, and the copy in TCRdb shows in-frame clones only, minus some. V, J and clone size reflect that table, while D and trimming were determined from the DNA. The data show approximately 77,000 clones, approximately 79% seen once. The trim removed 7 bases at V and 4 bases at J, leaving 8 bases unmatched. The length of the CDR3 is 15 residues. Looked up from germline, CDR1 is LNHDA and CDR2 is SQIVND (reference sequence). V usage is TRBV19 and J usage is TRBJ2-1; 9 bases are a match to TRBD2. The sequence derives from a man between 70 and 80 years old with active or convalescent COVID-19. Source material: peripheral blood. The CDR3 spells CASNSAGGRYNEQFF. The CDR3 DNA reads TGTGCCAGTAATTCCGCGGGGGGGCGGTACAATGAGCAGTTCTTC.